A single sample is the source of the 25 T cell receptor beta chains below, sequenced in a study of shared clonotypes between healthy human individuals. Data came from immunoSEQ multiplex PCR; TCRdb stores just in-frame clones and leaves some out. The table shows approximately 1.1 million clones, with around three quarters occurring only once. The sequenced material came from memory CD4+ T cells from PBMCs. Subset specified: CD45RA-negative fraction. Receptors were obtained from a young man in good health. Some clones in this sample may be carry-over from other donors' samples.

This rearrangement joins TRBV28 to TRBJ2-6; D is unresolved. This CDR3 contains 15 residues. With 6 bases removed from V and 0 bases from J, the gap between germline ends came to 9 bases. Germline V CDR1 and CDR2: MDHEN, SYDVKM. DNA of the CDR3: TGTGCCAGCAGAAAAGCCCGCTCTGGGGCCAACGTCCTGACTTTC. It yields the protein CASRKARSGANVLTF.

The V and J genes are TRBV30 and TRBJ1-6; no clear D gene. The CDR3 has 14 amino acids. Trimming removed 4 bases from V and 11 bases from J, with 18 bases in between. The germline gives CDR1 GTSNPN, CDR2 SVGIG (reference sequence). The CDR3 here is CAWNRLPRAAPLHF. CDR3 in DNA: TGTGCCTGGAACCGTCTCCCCCGGGCGGCACCCCTCCACTTT.

Here the CDR3 DNA reads TGTGCCAGCAGCCAAGACAGGGACACAGGGATCTCATACGAGCAGTACTTC. Amino acid sequence: CASSQDRDTGISYEQYF. The chain recombines TRBV4-2 with TRBJ2-7, with D tentatively TRBD1 (6 bases). Germline V gene lookup returns CDR1 LGHNA and CDR2 YNFKEQ. V lost 0 bases and J lost 4, with 19 bases in between. The CDR3 totals 17 residues.

This clone was observed a few times. Possible read error: a much larger clone is one base away. The identical CDR3 is also encoded by other nucleotide sequences in the sample. This sequence joins TRBV7-2 and TRBJ1-1, with D possibly matching TRBD1 (5 bases). The germline V and J ends were trimmed by 2 bases and 1 base, with 5 bases remaining between them. The CDR3 length is 13 residues. The germline V gene has CDR1 SGHTA and CDR2 FQGNSA. The CDR3 bases are TGTGCCAGCAGCTTAACAGGGAACACTGAAGCTTTCTTT. Protein product: CASSLTGNTEAFF. Full variable domain (rest looked up from reference TRBV7-2 and TRBJ1-1): GAGVSQSPSNKVTEKGKDVELRCDPISGHTALYWYRQSLGQGLEFLIYFQGNSAPDKSGLPSDRFSAERTGGSVSTLTIQRTQQEDSAVYLCASSLTGNTEAFFGQGTRLTVV.

On this clone itself: This likely came from a read error, as a far larger clone is one base away. The rearrangement uses TRBV29-1 and TRBJ1-1, with D perhaps matching TRBD1 (5 bases). CDR3 length equals 13 residues. Germline-derived CDR1 and CDR2 are SQVTM and ANQGSEA. V was clipped by 4 bases and J by 4 bases, with 13 bases between them. CDR3 residues: CSVARTLGTEAFF. The CDR3 nucleotides read TGCAGCGTTGCCCGGACATTGGGCACTGAAGCTTTCTTT.

The chain couples TRBV6-1 to TRBJ2-7, with TRBD1 identical over 8 bases. CDR3 length: 14 residues. From germline, CDR1 is MNHNS and CDR2 SASEGT. Trimming removed 6 bases from V and 5 bases from J; junction bases left unmatched: 9. CDR3 sequence (DNA): TGTGCCAGCAGCTTGGACAGGGTTACGCACGAGCAGTACTTC. Protein: CASSLDRVTHEQYF.

The chain joins TRBV10-3 to TRBJ2-3; the D gene is possibly TRBD2 (6 bases). The germline V and J ends were trimmed by 0 bases and 0 bases, with 10 bases remaining between them. The CDR3 length is 16 residues. CDR1 is ENHRY and CDR2 is SYGVKD in the germline V gene. The CDR3 nucleotides are TGTGCCATCAGTGAGTCGATCGGGAGTAGCACAGATACGCAGTATTTT. Amino acid sequence: CAISESIGSSTDTQYF.

The V and J genes are TRBV7-9 and TRBJ2-3, with 7 bases fitting TRBD1. This CDR3 region has 14 residues. Looked up from germline, CDR1 is SEHNR and CDR2 is FQNEAQ (reference sequence). Unmatched junction bases numbered 8, after V lost 3 bases and J lost 8 bases. The DNA for the CDR3 is TGTGCCAGCAGCTTCGGGACAGAATCATGTACGCAGTATTTT. It encodes CASSFGTESCTQYF.

The rearrangement uses TRBV19 and TRBJ1-5; D ambiguous. The CDR3 runs 14 residues. CDR1 and CDR2 (germline): LNHDA, SQIVND (reference sequence). Deletions cut 1 base from V and 8 bases from J, with 12 bases between. Here the CDR3 reads CASSIVGSREPQHF. The CDR3 coding sequence is TGTGCCAGTAGTATAGTTGGTTCCCGGGAGCCCCAGCATTTT.

The chain uses TRBV19 and TRBJ2-1; 7 nucleotides match TRBD2. CDR1 LNHDA and CDR2 SQIVND come from the germline V gene (reference sequence). The ends lost 5 bases at V and 12 bases at J; junction bases unmatched: 13. The CDR3 is made up of 14 amino acids. The CDR3 is CASSQREPLKGQFF. The DNA for the CDR3 is TGTGCCAGTAGTCAGCGGGAACCCCTGAAGGGGCAGTTCTTC.

This chain links TRBV5-4 with TRBJ2-1; perhaps TRBD1 as D (5 bases). The CDR3 extends over 14 amino acids. Trimming left V 0 bases short and J 5 bases short, with 9 bases between. Germline values: CDR1 SGHNT, CDR2 YYREEE (reference sequence). This chain's CDR3 is CASSLDGAHNEQFF. The CDR3 DNA sequence: TGTGCCAGCAGCTTGGATGGGGCTCACAATGAGCAGTTCTTC.

With regard to this clone: Distinct nucleotide sequences in the sample also encode this CDR3. CDR3 in amino acids: CAWSQDTQYF. The CDR3 DNA sequence: TGTGCCTGGAGCCAAGATACGCAGTATTTT. The chain carries TRBV30 and TRBJ2-3; no firm D call. CDR3 length: 10 amino acids. V dropped 3 bases and J dropped 5 bases, with 3 bases sitting between them. CDR1 is GTSNPN and CDR2 is SVGIG in the germline V gene (reference sequence). The full variable domain, rest sourced from reference TRBV30 and TRBJ2-3, is SQTIHQWPATLVQPVGSPLSLECTVEGTSNPNLYWYRQAAGRGLQLLFYSVGIGQISSEVPQNLSASRPQDRQFILSSKKLLLSDSGFYLCAWSQDTQYFGPGTRLTVL.

This clone was counted only a few times. The rearrangement links TRBV28 to TRBJ2-7; 15 positions match TRBD2. The V gene's germline CDR1 is MDHEN and CDR2 SYDVKM. The CDR3 consists of 14 residues. J was trimmed by 9 bases and V by 6 bases; bases with no gene match: 6. Written as DNA, the CDR3 is TGTGCCAGCAGACTGGGACTAGCGGGAGGCGGGCAGTACTTC. Its protein product is CASRLGLAGGGQYF.

V usage is TRBV2 and J usage is TRBJ1-2; the D gene is possibly TRBD1 (6 bases). The V end was cut by 3 bases, the J end by 5 bases, with 10 bases between. The germline CDR1 and CDR2 sequences are SNHLY and FYNNEI. This CDR3 has 13 residues. CDR3 protein: CASSDRGRYGYTF. The CDR3 DNA reads TGTGCCAGCAGTGACAGGGGAAGGTATGGCTACACCTTC.

On this clone itself: This sequence is one base from a far larger clone and is likely a read error. The chain employs TRBV2 and TRBJ1-2; tentatively, D is TRBD1 (5 bases). The CDR3 extends over 13 amino acids. Trimming pared 6 bases from V and 2 bases from J, leaving 10 bases between. Looked up from germline, CDR1 is SNHLY and CDR2 is FYNNEI. Here the CDR3 reads CASSLTENYGYTF. The CDR3 nucleotides read TGTGCCAGCAGCTTGACAGAGAACTATGGCTACACCTTC.

The rearrangement joins TRBV4-3 to TRBJ1-2; D gene uncertain. The V gene lost 1 base and the J gene lost 1 base, with 7 bases spanning the gap. Looked up from germline, CDR1 is LGHNA and CDR2 is YSLEER. CDR3 length: 14 residues. This CDR3 reads CASSQGPFNYGYTF. CDR3 sequence (DNA): TGCGCCAGCAGCCAAGGCCCCTTTAACTATGGCTACACCTTC.

This clone has more than one count but fewer than ten. The V call is TRBV30, the J call TRBJ1-1; D unclear. Germline CDR1 GTSNPN, CDR2 SVGIG (reference sequence). V lost 7 bases and J lost 5, with 14 bases in between. CDR3 length equals 12 residues. The CDR3 coding sequence is TGTGCCTCCGCGTTTCTAACGACTGAAGCTTTCTTT. Encoded protein: CASAFLTTEAFF.

The chain has TRBV29-1 and TRBJ2-5; D remains ambiguous. CDR3 length: 12 amino acids. CDR1 is SQVTM, CDR2 ANQGSEA, per germline. V lost 4 bases, J lost 5 bases, and 11 bases lay in between. This chain's CDR3 is CSVAGPPETQYF. CDR3 in DNA: TGCAGCGTTGCTGGACCCCCCGAGACCCAGTACTTC.

The CDR3 nucleotides are TGTGCCAGCAGCTTGGGGACAGGGAAGAAGAGCTATGGCTACACCTTC. Translated: CASSLGTGKKSYGYTF. This rearrangement joins TRBV11-2 to TRBJ1-2, with 9 positions matching TRBD1. CDR3 length: 16 amino acids. V dropped 3 bases and J dropped 4; count of bases not matched to a gene: 9. Germline CDR1 reads SGHAT; CDR2 reads FQNNGV. Full variable domain (remainder filled in from reference TRBV11-2 and TRBJ1-2): EAGVAQSPRYKIIEKRQSVAFWCNPISGHATLYWYQQILGQGPKLLIQFQNNGVVDDSQLPKDRFSAERLKGVDSTLKIQPAKLEDSAVYLCASSLGTGKKSYGYTFGSGTRLTVV.

Regarding this clone: Other DNA sequences in the sample encode the same CDR3. The chain has TRBV9 and TRBJ2-3, with D unresolved. This CDR3 has 11 amino acids. V lost 0 bases and J 6 bases, leaving 2 bases between the germline ends. Germline V gives CDR1 SGDLS, CDR2 YYNGEE. The CDR3 DNA sequence: TGTGCCAGCAGCGTAGCGGATACGCAGTATTTT. The encoded protein is CASSVADTQYF.

This clone was detected many times. The rearrangement uses TRBV5-1 and TRBJ2-7; tentatively, D is TRBD1 (6 bases). CDR1 is SGHRS, CDR2 YFSETQ, per germline. The CDR3 runs 14 residues. The V end was cut by 5 bases, the J end by 4 bases, with 16 bases between. DNA of the CDR3: TGCGCCAGCAGTTACCGGGACACCGGATACGAGCAGTACTTC. Amino acid sequence: CASSYRDTGYEQYF.

This clone appeared a few times. V is TRBV28 and J is TRBJ1-2, with 9 bases matching TRBD1. The CDR3 sequence is 16 residues long. J was trimmed by 7 bases and V by 5 bases; bases with no gene match: 14. Per the germline V gene, CDR1 is MDHEN and CDR2 is SYDVKM. The CDR3 DNA sequence: TGTGCCAGCAGTCCGTCCGGGACAGGGTTCTGGGGTGGCTACACCTTC. Its protein is CASSPSGTGFWGGYTF.

The chain joins TRBV28 to TRBJ2-1; 10 positions agree with TRBD2. Trimming at V came to 5 bases and at J to 6 bases, leaving 13 bases not matched to a gene. Germline assignment: CDR1 MDHEN and CDR2 SYDVKM. The CDR3 spans 17 residues. CDR3 amino acids: CASSTPISGRMVNEQFF. The CDR3 DNA reads TGTGCCAGCAGTACTCCCATTAGCGGGAGGATGGTCAATGAGCAGTTCTTC.

A word on this clone: Other DNA sequences in this specimen translate into the identical CDR3. V is TRBV7-9 and J is TRBJ1-5, with D maybe TRBD1 (5 bases). CDR3 size: 14 residues. Trimming cost V 5 bases and J 2 bases, with 10 bases left between them. In germline, CDR1 is SEHNR, CDR2 FQNEAQ (reference sequence). The CDR3 is CASSRGGGNQPQHF. The CDR3 nucleotides read TGTGCCAGCAGCCGGGGGGGTGGCAATCAGCCCCAGCATTTT.

The rearrangement uses TRBV7-3 and TRBJ2-7; unclear D gene. V was pared by 2 bases and J by 2 bases, with 13 bases between. Germline loops: CDR1 SGHTA, CDR2 FQGTGA. CDR3 length: 15 residues. The CDR3 region is CASSLGPTATYEQYF. The CDR3 DNA follows: TGTGCCAGCAGCTTAGGTCCCACGGCGACCTACGAGCAGTACTTC.